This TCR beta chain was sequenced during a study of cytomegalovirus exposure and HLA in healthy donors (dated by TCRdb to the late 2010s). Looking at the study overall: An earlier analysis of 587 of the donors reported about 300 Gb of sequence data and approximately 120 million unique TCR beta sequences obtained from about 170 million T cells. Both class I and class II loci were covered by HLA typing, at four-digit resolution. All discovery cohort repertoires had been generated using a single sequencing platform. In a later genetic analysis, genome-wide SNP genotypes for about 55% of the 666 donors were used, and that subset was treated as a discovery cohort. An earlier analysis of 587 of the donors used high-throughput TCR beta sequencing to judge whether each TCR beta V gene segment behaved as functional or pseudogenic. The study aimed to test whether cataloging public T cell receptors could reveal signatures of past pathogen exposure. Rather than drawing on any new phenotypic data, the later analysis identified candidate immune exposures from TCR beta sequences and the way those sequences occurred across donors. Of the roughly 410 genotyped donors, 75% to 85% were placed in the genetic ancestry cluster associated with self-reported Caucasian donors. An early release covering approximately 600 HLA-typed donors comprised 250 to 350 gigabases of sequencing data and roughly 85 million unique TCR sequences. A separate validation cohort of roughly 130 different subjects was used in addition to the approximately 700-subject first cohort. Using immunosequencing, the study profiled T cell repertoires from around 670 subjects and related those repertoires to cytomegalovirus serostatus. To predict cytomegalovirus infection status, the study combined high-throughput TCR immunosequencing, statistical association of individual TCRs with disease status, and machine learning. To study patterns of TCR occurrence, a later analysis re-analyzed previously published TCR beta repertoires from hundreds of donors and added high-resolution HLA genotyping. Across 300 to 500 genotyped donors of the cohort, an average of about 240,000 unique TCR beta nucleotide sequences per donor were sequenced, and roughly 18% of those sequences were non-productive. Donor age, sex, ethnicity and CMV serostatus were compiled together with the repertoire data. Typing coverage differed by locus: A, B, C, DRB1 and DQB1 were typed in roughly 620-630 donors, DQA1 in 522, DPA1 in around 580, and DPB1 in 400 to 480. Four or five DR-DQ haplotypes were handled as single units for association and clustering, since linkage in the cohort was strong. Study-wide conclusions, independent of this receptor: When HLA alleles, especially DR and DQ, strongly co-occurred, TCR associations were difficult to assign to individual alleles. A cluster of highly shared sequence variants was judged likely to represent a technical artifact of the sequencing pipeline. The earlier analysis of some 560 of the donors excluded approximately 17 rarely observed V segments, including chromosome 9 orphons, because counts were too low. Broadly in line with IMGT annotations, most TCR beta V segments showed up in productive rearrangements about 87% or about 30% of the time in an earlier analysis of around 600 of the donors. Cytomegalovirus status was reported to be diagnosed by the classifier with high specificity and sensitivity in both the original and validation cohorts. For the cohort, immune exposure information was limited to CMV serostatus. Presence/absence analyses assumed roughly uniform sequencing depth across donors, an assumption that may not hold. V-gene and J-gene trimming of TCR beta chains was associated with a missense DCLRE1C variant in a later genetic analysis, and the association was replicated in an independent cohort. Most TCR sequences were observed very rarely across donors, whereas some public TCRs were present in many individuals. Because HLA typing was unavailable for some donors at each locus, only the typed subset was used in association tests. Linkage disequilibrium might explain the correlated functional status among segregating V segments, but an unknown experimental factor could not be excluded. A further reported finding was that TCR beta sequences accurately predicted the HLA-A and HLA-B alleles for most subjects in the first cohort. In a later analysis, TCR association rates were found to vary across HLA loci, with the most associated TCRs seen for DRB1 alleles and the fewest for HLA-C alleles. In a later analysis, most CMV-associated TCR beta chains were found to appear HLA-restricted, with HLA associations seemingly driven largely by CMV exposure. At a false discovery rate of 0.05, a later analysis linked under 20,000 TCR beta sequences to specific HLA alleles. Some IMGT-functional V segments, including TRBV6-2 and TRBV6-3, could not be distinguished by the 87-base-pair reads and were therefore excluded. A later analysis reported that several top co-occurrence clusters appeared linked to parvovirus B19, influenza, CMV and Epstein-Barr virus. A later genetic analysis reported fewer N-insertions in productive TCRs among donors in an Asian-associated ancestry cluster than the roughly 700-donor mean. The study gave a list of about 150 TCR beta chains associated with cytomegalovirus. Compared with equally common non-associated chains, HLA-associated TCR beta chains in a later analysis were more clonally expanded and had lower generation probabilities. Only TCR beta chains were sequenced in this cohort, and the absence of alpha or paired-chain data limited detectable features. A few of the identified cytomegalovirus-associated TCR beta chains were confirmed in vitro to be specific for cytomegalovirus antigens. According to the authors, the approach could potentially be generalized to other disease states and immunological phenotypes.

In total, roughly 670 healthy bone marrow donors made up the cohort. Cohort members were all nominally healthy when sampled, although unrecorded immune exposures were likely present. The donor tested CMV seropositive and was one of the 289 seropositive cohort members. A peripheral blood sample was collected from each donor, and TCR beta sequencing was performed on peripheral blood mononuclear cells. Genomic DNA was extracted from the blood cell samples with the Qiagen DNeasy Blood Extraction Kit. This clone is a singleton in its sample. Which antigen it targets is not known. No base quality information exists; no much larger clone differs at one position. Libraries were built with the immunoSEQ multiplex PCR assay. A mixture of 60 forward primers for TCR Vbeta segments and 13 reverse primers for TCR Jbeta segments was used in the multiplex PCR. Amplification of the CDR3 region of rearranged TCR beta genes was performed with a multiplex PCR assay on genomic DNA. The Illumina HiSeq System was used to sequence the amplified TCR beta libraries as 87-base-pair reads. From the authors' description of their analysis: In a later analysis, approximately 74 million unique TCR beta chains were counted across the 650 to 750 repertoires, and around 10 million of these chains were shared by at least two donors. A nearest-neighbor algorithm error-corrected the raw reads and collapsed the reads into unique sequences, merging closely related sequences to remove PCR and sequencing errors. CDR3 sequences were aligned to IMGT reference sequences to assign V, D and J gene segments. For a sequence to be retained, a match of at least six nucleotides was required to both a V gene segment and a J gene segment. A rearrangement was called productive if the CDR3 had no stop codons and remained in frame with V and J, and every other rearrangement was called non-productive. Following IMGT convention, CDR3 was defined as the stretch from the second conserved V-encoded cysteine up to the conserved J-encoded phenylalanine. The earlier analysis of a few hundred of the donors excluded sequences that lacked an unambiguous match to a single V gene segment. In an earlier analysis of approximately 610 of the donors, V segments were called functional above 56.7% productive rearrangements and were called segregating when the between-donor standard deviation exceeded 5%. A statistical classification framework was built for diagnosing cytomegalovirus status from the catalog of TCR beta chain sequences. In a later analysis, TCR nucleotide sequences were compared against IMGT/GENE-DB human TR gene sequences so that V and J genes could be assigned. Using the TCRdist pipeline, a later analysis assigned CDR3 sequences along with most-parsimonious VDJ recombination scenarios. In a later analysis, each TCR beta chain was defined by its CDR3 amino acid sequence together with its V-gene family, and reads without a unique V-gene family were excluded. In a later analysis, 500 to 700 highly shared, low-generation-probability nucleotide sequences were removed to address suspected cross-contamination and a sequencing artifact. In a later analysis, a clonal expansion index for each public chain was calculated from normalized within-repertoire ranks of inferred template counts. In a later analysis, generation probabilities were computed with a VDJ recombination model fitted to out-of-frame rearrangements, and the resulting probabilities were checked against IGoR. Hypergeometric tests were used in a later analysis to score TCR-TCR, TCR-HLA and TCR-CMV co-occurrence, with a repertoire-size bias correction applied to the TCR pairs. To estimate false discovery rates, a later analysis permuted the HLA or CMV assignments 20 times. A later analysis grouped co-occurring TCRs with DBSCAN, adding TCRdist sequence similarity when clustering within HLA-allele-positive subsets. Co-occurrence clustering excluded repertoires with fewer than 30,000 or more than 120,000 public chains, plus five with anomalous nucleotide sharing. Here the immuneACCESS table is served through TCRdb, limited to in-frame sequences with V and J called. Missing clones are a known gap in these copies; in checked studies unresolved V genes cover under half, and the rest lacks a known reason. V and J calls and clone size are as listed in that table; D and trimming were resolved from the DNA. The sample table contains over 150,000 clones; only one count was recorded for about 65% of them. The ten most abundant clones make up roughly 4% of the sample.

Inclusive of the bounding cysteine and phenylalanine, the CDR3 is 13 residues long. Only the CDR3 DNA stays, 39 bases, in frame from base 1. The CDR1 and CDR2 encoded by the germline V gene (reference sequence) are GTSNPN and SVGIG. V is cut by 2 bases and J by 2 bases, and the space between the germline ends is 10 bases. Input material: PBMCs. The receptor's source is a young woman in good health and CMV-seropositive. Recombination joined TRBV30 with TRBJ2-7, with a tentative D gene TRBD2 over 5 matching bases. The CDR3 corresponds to CAWSHGKTYEQYF. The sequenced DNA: TGTGCCTGGAGTCACGGGAAGACCTACGAGCAGTACTTC. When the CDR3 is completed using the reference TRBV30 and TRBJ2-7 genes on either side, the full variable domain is SQTIHQWPATLVQPVGSPLSLECTVEGTSNPNLYWYRQAAGRGLQLLFYSVGIGQISSEVPQNLSASRPQDRQFILSSKKLLLSDSGFYLCAWSHGKTYEQYFGPGTRLTVT.